The rows below give T cell receptor beta chains drawn from one sample of a study of human T cells and chemical hapten exposure. TCRdb reprocessed the RACE reads with MiXCR, giving one entry per CDR3 protein. Of 95,000 to 150,000 distinct CDR3 sequences in the sample, approximately 13% were seen once. Source: whole blood, taken in connection with sensitization to the hapten diphenylcyclopropenone (DPC). These receptors were collected from a man aged 18 to 29 with alopecia areata. Some clones in this sample may be carry-over from other donors' samples. Each CDR3 is given with its conserved first and last residue. The D gene is left open where the match is weak. Some rows mark clone size as missing; the rest say once, few, many or name a class of expanded clone.

j_gene,v_gene,d_gene,abundance,CDR3aa,CDR3nt
TRBJ2-7,TRBV25-1,NA,few,CASSEGRNEQYF,TGTGCCAGCAGTGAGGGAAGGAACGAGCAGTACTTC
TRBJ1-6,TRBV7-9,NA,NA,CASSLGQNNSPLHF,TGTGCCAGCAGCTTAGGACAGAATAATTCACCCCTCCACTTT
TRBJ2-7,TRBV28,NA,NA,CASSSFFEQYF,TGTGCCAGCAGTTCGTTCTTCGAGCAGTACTTC
TRBJ1-2,TRBV20-1,NA,many,CSAEGTFHYGYTF,TGCAGTGCGGAGGGGACATTCCATTATGGCTACACCTTC
TRBJ1-1,TRBV7-2,NA,NA,CASSLGPGQPMNTEAFF,TGTGCCAGCAGCTTAGGGCCCGGACAGCCAATGAACACTGAAGCTTTCTTT
TRBJ2-3,TRBV6-2/TRBV6-3,NA,few,CASSQGYTQYF,TGTGCCAGCAGCCAGGGGTATACGCAGTATTTT
TRBJ2-7,TRBV20-1,NA,NA,CSARLNTYEQYF,TGCAGTGCTAGACTTAATACCTACGAGCAGTACTTC
TRBJ1-1,TRBV7-9,TRBD1,NA,CASTPRGQANTEAFF,TGTGCCAGCACCCCGAGGGGACAGGCTAACACTGAAGCTTTCTTT
TRBJ2-1,TRBV10-1,NA,NA,CASGGQGWNEQFF,TGCGCCAGCGGAGGGCAGGGGTGGAATGAGCAGTTCTTC
TRBJ2-1,TRBV28,NA,few,CASSLSVTEQFF,TGTGCCAGCAGTTTATCCGTTACCGAGCAGTTCTTC
TRBJ2-1,TRBV20-1,NA,NA,CSARDYYNEQFF,TGCAGTGCTAGAGATTATTACAATGAGCAGTTCTTC
TRBJ2-5,TRBV28,NA,NA,CASSTGRYQETQYF,TGTGCCAGCAGCACAGGACGCTACCAAGAGACCCAGTACTTC
TRBJ2-2,TRBV24-1,NA,few,CATAQENTGELFF,TGTGCCACCGCCCAGGAGAACACCGGGGAGCTGTTTTTT
TRBJ1-4,TRBV2,NA,NA,CASSGQLNEKLFF,TGTGCCAGCAGTGGGCAGCTGAATGAAAAACTGTTTTTT
TRBJ2-5,TRBV5-4,NA,few,CASSSRGPETQYF,TGTGCCAGCAGCTCTAGGGGCCCAGAGACCCAGTACTTC
TRBJ1-4,TRBV7-7,NA,NA,CASSLNGGPNEKLFF,TGTGCCAGCAGCCTAAACGGGGGGCCTAATGAAAAACTGTTTTTT
TRBJ2-1,TRBV24-1,NA,NA,CATSDLGGFSSYNEQFF,TGTGCCACCAGTGATTTGGGGGGTTTCAGCTCCTACAATGAGCAGTTCTTC
TRBJ2-1,TRBV6-2/TRBV6-3,NA,many,CASRRAGEQFF,TGTGCCAGCAGACGAGCAGGAGAGCAGTTCTTC
TRBJ1-2,TRBV4-3,NA,few,CASSQDSGRDYGYTF,TGCGCCAGCAGCCAAGATTCGGGCAGGGACTATGGCTACACCTTC
TRBJ2-1,TRBV24-1,NA,many,CATSDPHLDEQFF,TGTGCCACCAGTGATCCCCACCTGGATGAGCAGTTCTTC
TRBJ2-5,TRBV24-1,NA,NA,CATNRDWETQYF,TGTGCCACCAACCGTGACTGGGAGACCCAGTACTTC
TRBJ1-1,TRBV7-2,TRBD1,NA,CASSIRQGTMRFTEAFF,TGTGCCAGCAGCATCCGACAGGGAACCATGCGATTCACTGAAGCTTTCTTT
TRBJ1-5,TRBV24-1,TRBD1,few,CATSDRGQMNQPQHF,TGTGCCACCAGTGACCGGGGACAGATGAATCAGCCCCAGCATTTT
TRBJ1-6,TRBV18,NA,NA,CASSPPSDIGSAPLHF,TGTGCCAGCTCACCACCTTCGGACATTGGTTCCGCACCCCTCCACTTT
TRBJ1-1,TRBV6-2/TRBV6-3,NA,NA,CASSYFGAEAFF,TGTGCCAGCAGTTACTTTGGAGCTGAAGCTTTCTTT
TRBJ2-1,TRBV6-4,TRBD1,few,CASSDGTGGSARRKSSYNEQFF,TGTGCCAGCAGTGATGGGACAGGGGGTTCGGCTCGACGTAAAAGCTCCTACAATGAGCAGTTCTTC
TRBJ1-1,TRBV7-9,NA,many,CAIDSWNTEAFF,TGTGCCATCGACAGCTGGAACACTGAAGCTTTCTTT
TRBJ2-5,TRBV5-1,NA,NA,CASSLGKETQYF,TGCGCCAGCAGCTTGGGGAAAGAGACCCAGTACTTC
TRBJ1-2,TRBV4-1,TRBD1,NA,CASSQPNRGSNYGYTF,TGCGCCAGCAGCCAGCCAAACAGGGGTTCTAACTATGGCTACACCTTC
TRBJ2-2,TRBV2,NA,few,CASSESANTGELFF,TGTGCCAGCAGTGAATCCGCGAACACCGGGGAGCTGTTTTTT
TRBJ1-1,TRBV6-1,NA,NA,CASSAAANTEAFF,TGTGCCAGCAGTGCAGCAGCGAACACTGAAGCTTTCTTT
TRBJ1-1,TRBV7-3,NA,once,CASSWHRVGTEAFF,TGTGCCAGCAGCTGGCACAGGGTGGGGACTGAAGCTTTCTTT
TRBJ1-1,TRBV12-3/TRBV12-4,NA,few,CASTLVASKTEAFF,TGTGCCAGCACCCTAGTGGCTTCTAAGACTGAAGCTTTCTTT
TRBJ2-7,TRBV11-2,NA,NA,CASSYRGVRLSYEQYF,TGTGCCAGCAGCTACCGCGGGGTCAGACTCTCCTACGAGCAGTACTTC
TRBJ2-1,TRBV5-8,NA,NA,CASSLEASISYNEQFF,TGTGCCAGCAGCTTGGAGGCTTCAATTTCCTACAATGAGCAGTTCTTC
TRBJ2-7,TRBV7-3,NA,few,CASSRADTYEQYF,TGTGCCAGCAGCCGGGCAGACACCTACGAGCAGTACTTC
TRBJ1-2,TRBV29-1,TRBD1,few,CSVDTTGNYGYTF,TGCAGCGTCGACACGACAGGGAACTATGGCTACACCTTC
TRBJ2-7,TRBV5-1,NA,NA,CASSPRSSYEQYF,TGCGCCAGCAGCCCGCGGAGCTCCTACGAGCAGTACTTC
TRBJ2-3,TRBV19,TRBD1,few,CASSTEGQGRTDTQYF,TGTGCCAGTAGTACGGAGGGACAGGGTAGAACAGATACGCAGTATTTT
TRBJ2-1,TRBV29-1,NA,NA,CSVGNRLPGDEQFF,TGCAGCGTGGGTAACCGCCTGCCCGGGGATGAGCAGTTCTTC
TRBJ2-3,TRBV5-1,NA,few,CASSLSARGTSDTQYF,TGCGCCAGCAGCTTGTCCGCCCGGGGCACTTCGGATACGCAGTATTTT
TRBJ2-3,TRBV2,NA,NA,CASSETDTQYF,TGTGCCAGCAGTGAAACGGATACGCAGTATTTT
TRBJ2-3,TRBV3-1,TRBD2,NA,CASSPGTSGGLGIPDTQYF,TGTGCCAGCAGCCCCGGGACTAGCGGGGGCCTGGGAATCCCAGATACGCAGTATTTT
TRBJ2-1,TRBV7-9,TRBD2,NA,CASSTSAGGTYNEQFF,TGTGCCAGCAGCACCTCAGCGGGGGGCACCTACAATGAGCAGTTCTTC
TRBJ1-2,TRBV5-1,NA,few,CASSLGFDYGYTF,TGCGCCAGCAGCTTGGGCTTCGACTATGGCTACACCTTC
TRBJ1-1,TRBV15,NA,few,CATSRDRVSLNTEAFF,TGTGCCACCAGCAGAGATCGGGTCAGCCTTAACACTGAAGCTTTCTTT
TRBJ2-1,TRBV11-2,TRBD2,NA,CASSSDPGTSGANEQFF,TGTGCCAGCAGCTCAGACCCCGGGACTAGCGGGGCCAATGAGCAGTTCTTC
TRBJ2-1,TRBV7-9,TRBD1,few,CASSQMTGTYNEQFF,TGTGCCAGCAGCCAGATGACAGGGACCTACAATGAGCAGTTCTTC
TRBJ1-2,TRBV9,NA,NA,CASSVGSQAGVGYTF,TGTGCCAGCAGCGTAGGGAGCCAGGCCGGGGTTGGCTACACCTTC
TRBJ2-3,TRBV6-4,NA,NA,CASSDSGEADTQYF,TGTGCCAGCAGTGACTCGGGGGAGGCAGATACGCAGTATTTT
TRBJ1-1,TRBV28,TRBD1,few,CASSFRTGRNTEAFF,TGTGCCAGCAGTTTCCGGACAGGGCGGAACACTGAAGCTTTCTTT
TRBJ1-2,TRBV9,TRBD1,NA,CASSVAGQGSYGYTF,TGTGCCAGCAGCGTAGCAGGACAGGGGTCCTATGGCTACACCTTC
TRBJ1-5,TRBV3-1,NA,many,CASSQDTLEAQPQHF,TGTGCCAGCAGCCAAGACACGCTAGAGGCTCAGCCCCAGCATTTT
TRBJ1-1,TRBV7-3,NA,few,CASSLAAGGTNTEAFF,TGTGCCAGCAGCTTAGCGGCCGGGGGCACGAACACTGAAGCTTTCTTT
TRBJ1-5,TRBV11-2,NA,NA,CASSLGQGNQPQHF,TGTGCCAGCAGCTTAGGGCAGGGAAATCAGCCCCAGCATTTT
TRBJ1-4,TRBV9,NA,NA,CASSVGTGATNEKLFF,TGTGCCAGCAGCGTAGGAACGGGGGCAACTAATGAAAAACTGTTTTTT
TRBJ1-1,TRBV9,NA,NA,CASIGASTEAFF,TGTGCCAGCATTGGGGCGAGCACTGAAGCTTTCTTT
TRBJ1-6,TRBV4-2,TRBD1,NA,CASSQVGTGTAALHF,TGTGCCAGCAGCCAAGTGGGGACAGGGACGGCGGCCCTCCACTTT
TRBJ1-1,TRBV20-1,TRBD1,NA,CSARRQGLSEAFF,TGCAGTGCTAGACGACAGGGTCTGTCTGAAGCTTTCTTT